The 4 T cell receptor beta chains presented below share a single source sample, sequenced in a study of blood T cell repertoires in COVID-19. The protocol was immunoSEQ multiplex PCR, while the TCRdb copy is restricted to in-frame clones and leaves out a portion. The table has some 100,000 clones, more than 60% seen once; the top ten hold roughly 6%. Sequenced sample: peripheral blood. The receptors stem from a man in his sixties or seventies with acute or convalescent COVID-19.

The chain recombines TRBV3-1 (or the pseudogene TRBV3-2) with TRBJ2-1; possible D gene TRBD2, 5 bases. Trimming cost V 4 bases and J 1 base, with 11 bases left between them. The length of the CDR3 is 15 residues. Germline lookup yields CDR1 LGHDT and CDR2 YNNKEL (reference sequence). The CDR3 nucleotides are TGTGCCAGCAGCCGCGAGACGGGATCCTACAATGAGCAGTTCTTC. It encodes CASSRETGSYNEQFF.

The rearrangement joins TRBV25-1 to TRBJ2-7; weak D call: TRBD2 (6 bases). V lost 1 base and J lost 2, with 9 bases in between. The V gene's germline CDR1 is MGHDK and CDR2 SYGVNS. This CDR3 region has 14 residues. Here the CDR3 reads CASSEWPGAYEQYF. For the CDR3, the DNA is TGTGCCAGCAGTGAATGGCCGGGGGCCTACGAGCAGTACTTC.

The chain employs TRBV29-1 and TRBJ2-1, with D maybe TRBD2 (5 bases). Per germline, CDR1 SQVTM and CDR2 ANQGSEA. V was pared by 0 bases and J by 7 bases, with 16 bases between. The CDR3 consists of 15 residues. The CDR3 coding sequence is TGCAGCGTTGAAGAGGCAAACGGGATGGAAAATGAGCAGTTCTTC. Its translation: CSVEEANGMENEQFF.

V and J are TRBV29-1 and TRBJ1-1; D is uncertain. The V gene's germline CDR1 is SQVTM and CDR2 ANQGSEA. Trimming removed 6 bases from V and 4 bases from J, with 12 bases in between. This CDR3 comprises 12 residues. The CDR3 reads CSVQGRSTEAFF. The CDR3 nucleotides are TGCAGCGTCCAAGGAAGGAGCACTGAAGCTTTCTTT.